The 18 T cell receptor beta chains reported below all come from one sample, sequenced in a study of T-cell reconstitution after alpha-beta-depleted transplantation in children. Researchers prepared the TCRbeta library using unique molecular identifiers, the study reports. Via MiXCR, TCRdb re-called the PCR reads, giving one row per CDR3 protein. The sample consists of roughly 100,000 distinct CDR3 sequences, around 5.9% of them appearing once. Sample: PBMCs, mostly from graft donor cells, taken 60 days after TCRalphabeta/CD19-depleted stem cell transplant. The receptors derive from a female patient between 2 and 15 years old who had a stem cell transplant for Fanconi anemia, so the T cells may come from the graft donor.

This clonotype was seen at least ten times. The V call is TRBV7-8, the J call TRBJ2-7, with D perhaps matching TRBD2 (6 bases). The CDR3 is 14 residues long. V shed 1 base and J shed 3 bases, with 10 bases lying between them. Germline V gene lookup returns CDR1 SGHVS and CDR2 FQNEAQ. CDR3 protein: CASSLVGGYYEQYF. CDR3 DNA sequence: TGTGCCAGCAGCTTAGTGGGGGGTTACTACGAGCAGTACTTC.

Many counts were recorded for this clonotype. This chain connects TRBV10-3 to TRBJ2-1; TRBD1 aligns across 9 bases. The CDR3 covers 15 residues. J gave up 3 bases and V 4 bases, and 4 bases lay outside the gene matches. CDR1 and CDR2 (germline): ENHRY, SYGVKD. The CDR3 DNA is TGTGCCATCAGTGTCGAGACAGGGGGCTACAATGAGCAGTTCTTC. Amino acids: CAISVETGGYNEQFF.

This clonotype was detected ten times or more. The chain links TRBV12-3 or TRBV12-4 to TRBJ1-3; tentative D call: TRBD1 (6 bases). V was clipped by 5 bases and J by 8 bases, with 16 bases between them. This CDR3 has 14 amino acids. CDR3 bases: TGTGCCAGCAGTCTAAAAGCAGGGGTGGACACCATATATTTT. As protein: CASSLKAGVDTIYF.

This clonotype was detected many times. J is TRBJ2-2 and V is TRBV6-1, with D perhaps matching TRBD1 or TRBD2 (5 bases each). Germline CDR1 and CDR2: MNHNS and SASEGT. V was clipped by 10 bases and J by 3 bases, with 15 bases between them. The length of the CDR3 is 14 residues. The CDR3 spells CATGTTLYTGELFF. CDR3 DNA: TGTGCCACCGGGACGACCCTGTACACCGGGGAGCTGTTTTTT.

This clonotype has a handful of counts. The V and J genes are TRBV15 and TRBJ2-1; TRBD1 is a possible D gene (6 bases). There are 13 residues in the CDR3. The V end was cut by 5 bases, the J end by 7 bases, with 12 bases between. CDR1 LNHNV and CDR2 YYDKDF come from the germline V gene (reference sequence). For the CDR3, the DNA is TGTGCCACCAGCCGAGGGGGTTATAATGAGCAGTTCTTC. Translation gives CATSRGGYNEQFF.

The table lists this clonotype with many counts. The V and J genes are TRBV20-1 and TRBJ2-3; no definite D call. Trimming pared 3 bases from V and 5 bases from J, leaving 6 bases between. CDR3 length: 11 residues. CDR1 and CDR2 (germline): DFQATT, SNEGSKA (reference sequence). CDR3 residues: CSASDKDTQYF. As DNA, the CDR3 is TGCAGTGCTAGCGACAAAGATACGCAGTATTTT.

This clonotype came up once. The CDR3 nucleotides read TGTACCATCTGTTTCTTTTTCGGCGGCAGGGCAGCCACAGATACGCAGTATTTT. It specifies CTICFFFGGRAATDTQYF. The chain uses TRBV3-1 and TRBJ2-3; maybe TRBD1 (5 bases). Germline values: CDR1 LGHDT, CDR2 YNNKEL (reference sequence). The CDR3 sequence is 18 residues long.

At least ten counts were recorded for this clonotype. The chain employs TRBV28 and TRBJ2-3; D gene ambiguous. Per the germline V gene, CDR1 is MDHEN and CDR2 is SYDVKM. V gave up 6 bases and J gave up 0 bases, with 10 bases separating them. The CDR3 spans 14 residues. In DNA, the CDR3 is TGTGCCAGCAGCCAGCCCGGAAGCACAGATACGCAGTATTTT. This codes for CASSQPGSTDTQYF. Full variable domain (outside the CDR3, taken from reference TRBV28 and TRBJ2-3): DVKVTQSSRYLVKRTGEKVFLECVQDMDHENMFWYRQDPGLGLRLIYFSYDVKMKEKGDIPEGYSVSREKKERFSLILESASTNQTSMYLCASSQPGSTDTQYFGPGTRLTVL.

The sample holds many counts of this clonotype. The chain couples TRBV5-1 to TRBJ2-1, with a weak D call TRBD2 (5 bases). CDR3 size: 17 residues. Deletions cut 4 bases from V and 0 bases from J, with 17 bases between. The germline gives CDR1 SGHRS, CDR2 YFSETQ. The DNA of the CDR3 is TGCGCCAGCAGCCAACTAGTCTCCCCTATCTCCTACAATGAGCAGTTCTTC. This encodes CASSQLVSPISYNEQFF.

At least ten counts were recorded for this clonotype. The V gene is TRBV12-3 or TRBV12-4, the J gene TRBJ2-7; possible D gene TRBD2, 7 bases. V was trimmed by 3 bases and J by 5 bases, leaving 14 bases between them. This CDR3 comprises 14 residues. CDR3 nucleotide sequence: TGTGCCAGCAGTTTCAGCGGGGACATGAACGAGCAGTACTTC. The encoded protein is CASSFSGDMNEQYF.

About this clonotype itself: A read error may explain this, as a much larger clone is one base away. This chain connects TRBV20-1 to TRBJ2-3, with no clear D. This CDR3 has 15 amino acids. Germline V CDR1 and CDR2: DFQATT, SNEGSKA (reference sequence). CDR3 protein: CSANSPRSSTDTEYF. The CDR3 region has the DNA TGCAGTGCTAATTCACCTAGATCGAGCACAGATACGGAGTATTTT.

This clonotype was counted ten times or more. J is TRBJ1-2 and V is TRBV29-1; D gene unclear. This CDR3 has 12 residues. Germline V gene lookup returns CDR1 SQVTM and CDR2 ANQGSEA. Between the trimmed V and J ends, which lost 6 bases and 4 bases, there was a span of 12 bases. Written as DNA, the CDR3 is TGCAGCGTAGTAAGGAGAGGCTATGGCTACACCTTC. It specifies CSVVRRGYGYTF.

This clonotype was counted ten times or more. In DNA form, the CDR3 reads TGCAGTGCTTCAGGGGACTTCCAAGAGACCCAGTACTTC. It is translated as CSASGDFQETQYF. The rearrangement uses TRBV20-1 and TRBJ2-5; perhaps D is TRBD1 or TRBD2 (6 bases each). V gave up 5 bases and J gave up 1 base, with 11 bases separating them. Germline V gene sequence: CDR1 DFQATT, CDR2 SNEGSKA (reference sequence). The CDR3 is made up of 13 amino acids.

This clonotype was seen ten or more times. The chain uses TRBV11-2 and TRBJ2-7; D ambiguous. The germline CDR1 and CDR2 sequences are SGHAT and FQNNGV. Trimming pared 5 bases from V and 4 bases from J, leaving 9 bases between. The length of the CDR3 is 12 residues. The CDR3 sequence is CASSLRRYEQYF. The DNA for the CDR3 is TGTGCCAGCAGCCTTAGGCGGTACGAGCAGTACTTC.

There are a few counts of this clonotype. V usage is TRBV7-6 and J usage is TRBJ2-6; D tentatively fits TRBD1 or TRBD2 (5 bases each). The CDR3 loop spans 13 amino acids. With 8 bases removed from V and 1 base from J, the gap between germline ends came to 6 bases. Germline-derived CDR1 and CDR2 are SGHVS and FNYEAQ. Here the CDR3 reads CASGGSGANVLTF. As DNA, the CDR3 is TGTGCCAGCGGGGGATCTGGGGCCAACGTCCTGACTTTC.

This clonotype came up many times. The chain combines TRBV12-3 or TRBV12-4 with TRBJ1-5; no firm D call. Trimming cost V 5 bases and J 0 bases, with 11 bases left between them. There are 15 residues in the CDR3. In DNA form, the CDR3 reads TGTGCCAGCAGTGCGGTTCCGGCTAGCAATCAGCCCCAGCATTTT. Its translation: CASSAVPASNQPQHF.

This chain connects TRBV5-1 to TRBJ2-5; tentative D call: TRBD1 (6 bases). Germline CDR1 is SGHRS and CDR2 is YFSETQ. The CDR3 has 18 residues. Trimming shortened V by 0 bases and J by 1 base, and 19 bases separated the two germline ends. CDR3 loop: CASSLGPPGAHIQETQYF. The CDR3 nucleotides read TGCGCCAGCAGCTTGGGACCGCCAGGGGCGCACATCCAAGAGACCCAGTACTTC.

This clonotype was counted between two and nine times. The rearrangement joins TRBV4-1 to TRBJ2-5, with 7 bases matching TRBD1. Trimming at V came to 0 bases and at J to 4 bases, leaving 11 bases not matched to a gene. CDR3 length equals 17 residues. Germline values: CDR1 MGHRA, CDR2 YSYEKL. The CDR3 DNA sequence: TGCGCCAGCAGCCAAGATGAGGGACAGATAGTTCCAGAGACCCAGTACTTC. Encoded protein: CASSQDEGQIVPETQYF.